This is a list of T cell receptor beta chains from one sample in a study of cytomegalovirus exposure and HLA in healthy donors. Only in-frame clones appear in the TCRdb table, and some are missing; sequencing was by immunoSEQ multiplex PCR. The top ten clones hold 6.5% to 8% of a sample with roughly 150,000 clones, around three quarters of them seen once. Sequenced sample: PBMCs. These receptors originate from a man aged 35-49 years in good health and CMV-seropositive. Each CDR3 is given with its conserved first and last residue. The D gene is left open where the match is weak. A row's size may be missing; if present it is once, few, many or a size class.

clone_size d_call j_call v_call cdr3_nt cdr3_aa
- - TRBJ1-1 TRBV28 TGTGCCAGCAGCCTATCAGGGGTGAACACTGAAGCTTTCTTT CASSLSGVNTEAFF
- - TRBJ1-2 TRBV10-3 TGTGCCATCAGTGATCCCTTTGGACAGAACTATGGCTACACCTTC CAISDPFGQNYGYTF
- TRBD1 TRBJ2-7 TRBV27 TGTGCCAGCAGTCCGGGACAGACCTCCTACGAGCAGTACTTC CASSPGQTSYEQYF
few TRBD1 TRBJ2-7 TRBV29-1 TGCAGCGTAAAAGGGGACAGGGGGGTTTACGAGCAGTACTTC CSVKGDRGVYEQYF
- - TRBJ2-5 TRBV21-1 TGTGCCAGCAGCAAAGGAGGAAGCGGGGGGGGATCCGGGACCCAGTACTTC CASSKGGSGGGSGTQYF
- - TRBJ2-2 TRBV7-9 TGTGCCAGCAGGGGGACTCACACCGGGGAGCTGTTTTTT CASRGTHTGELFF
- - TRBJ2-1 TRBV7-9 TGTGCCAGCAGCTTAGAGGTGGGGGGAAAGCAGTTCTTC CASSLEVGGKQFF
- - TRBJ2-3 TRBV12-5 TGTGCTAGTGGTTTGGTACTCAAAGGCACAGATACGCAGTATTTT CASGLVLKGTDTQYF
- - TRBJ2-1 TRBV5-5 TGTGCCAGCAGCCTACAGGAGAACTACAATGAGCAGTTCTTC CASSLQENYNEQFF
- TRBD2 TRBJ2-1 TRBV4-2 TGTGCCAGCAGCCAAGATCGGACTAGCGGTGACAATGAGCAGTTCTTC CASSQDRTSGDNEQFF
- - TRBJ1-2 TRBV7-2 TGTGCCAGCAGCCAAGGGGTTCACTATGGCTACACCTTC CASSQGVHYGYTF
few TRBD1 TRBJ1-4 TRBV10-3 TGTGCCACCGGGCAGGGGGCAACTAATGAAAAACTGTTTTTT CATGQGATNEKLFF
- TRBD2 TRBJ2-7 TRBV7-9 TGTGCCAGCAGCCCCGGGGCGGGAGTTGCGGAGCAGTACTTC CASSPGAGVAEQYF
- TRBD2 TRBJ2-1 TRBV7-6 TGTGCCAGCAGCTTAGGAGGACTAGGTTACAATGAGCAGTTCTTC CASSLGGLGYNEQFF
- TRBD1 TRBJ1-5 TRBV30 TGTGCCTGGACCGCGGGAGGGGGCGATCAGCCCCAGCATTTT CAWTAGGGDQPQHF
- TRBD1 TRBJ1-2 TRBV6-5 TGTGCCACCGTACAGGGGCCTAGCGACTACACCTTC CATVQGPSDYTF
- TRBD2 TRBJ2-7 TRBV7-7 TGTGCCAGCAGCATCGGACTAGCGGGGAGCGGCTACGAGCAGTACTTC CASSIGLAGSGYEQYF
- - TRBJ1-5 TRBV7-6 TGTGCCAGCAGCTTAGGTGGGGGGGTCCAGCCCCAGCATTTT CASSLGGGVQPQHF
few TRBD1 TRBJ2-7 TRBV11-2 TGTGCCAGCAGAGGGACAGGCCGGGGCGAGCAGTACTTC CASRGTGRGEQYF
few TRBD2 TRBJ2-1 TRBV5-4 TGTGCCAGCAGCTCACGGGGTGGTAGCGGGAGGTCCTACAATGAGCAGTTCTTC CASSSRGGSGRSYNEQFF
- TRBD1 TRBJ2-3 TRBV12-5 TGTGCTAGTGGTTTGGGACGACAGGGTGATACGCAGTATTTT CASGLGRQGDTQYF
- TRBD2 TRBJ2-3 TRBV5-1 TGCGCCAGCAGCTTGGGGCCCCTTTCAGCGGGAGGTTTAGGACGCACAGATACGCAGTATTTT CASSLGPLSAGGLGRTDTQYF
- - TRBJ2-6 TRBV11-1 TGTGCCAGCAGCTTAGAATTATTTGCGGCTGCTGGGGCCAACGTCCTGACTTTC CASSLELFAAAGANVLTF
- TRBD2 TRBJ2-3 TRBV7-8 TGTGCCAGCAGCTTTTCGGGAGGGCGTAAAGGTACGCAGTATTTT CASSFSGGRKGTQYF
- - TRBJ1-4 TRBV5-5 TGTGCCAGCAGCTTGAGCGCTGGAGGGACCGAAAAACTGTTTTTT CASSLSAGGTEKLFF
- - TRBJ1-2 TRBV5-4 TGTGCCAGCAGCTTGGACACCAACTATGGCTACACCTTC CASSLDTNYGYTF
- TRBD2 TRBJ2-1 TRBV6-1 TGTGCCAGCAGTCTAGCGGATTACATCTACAATGAGCAGTTCTTC CASSLADYIYNEQFF
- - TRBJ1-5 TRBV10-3 TGTGCCATCAGTGTGGGAGGGTTTATGCAGCCCCAGCATTTT CAISVGGFMQPQHF
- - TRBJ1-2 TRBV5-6 TGTGCCAGCAGCTTGGCCCTCCAGGTCCGCTTC CASSLALQVRF
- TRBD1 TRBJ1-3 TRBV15 TGTGCCACCAGCAGAGGGACAGGGGTTGGAAACACCATATATTTT CATSRGTGVGNTIYF
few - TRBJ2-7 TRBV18 TGTGCCAGCTCACCACCCGACAGGATGCACGAGCAGTACTTC CASSPPDRMHEQYF
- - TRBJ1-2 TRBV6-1 TGTGCCAGCAGTGAACGCTACGGTGGCTACACCTTC CASSERYGGYTF
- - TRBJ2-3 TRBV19 TGTGCCAGTACCCCCAGGTACCCTAGCACAGATACGCAGTATTTT CASTPRYPSTDTQYF